The entry below gives a single TCR beta chain sequence along with its context. Its antigen is not identified. V trimming: 4 bases; J trimming: 3 bases; junction bases outside the gene matches: 5. CDR3 size: 15 residues. Library preparation (for TCRbeta) was performed with unique molecular identifiers. TCRdb fed the PCR reads into MiXCR, producing one record per CDR3 protein. The sample includes around 500,000 distinct CDR3 sequences, 23% of them seen just once. The data stem from a study of T-cell reconstitution after alpha-beta-depleted transplantation in children. Overall study findings and caveats: Roughly two months post-transplant, alpha-beta T cells reportedly originated from several hundred graft clones that had expanded. Surviving thymic progenitors and recipient T cells were the source of high TCRbeta diversity at day 60 in some patients. T-cell numbers and diversity, one year after transplant, stemmed largely from T cells that were newly produced.

The chain combines TRBV23-1 with TRBJ2-2; 7 bases align to TRBD1. TRBV23-1 is an open reading frame, and its role is uncertain. Sequences were derived from PBMCs, mostly from graft donor cells, sampled 360 days after TCRalphabeta/CD19-depleted stem cell transplant. The sequence derives from a boy younger than two who had a stem cell transplant for acute myeloid leukemia, so the T cells may come from the graft donor. The CDR3 sequence: CASSLRDRYTGELFF. The CDR3 coding sequence is TGCGCCAGCAGTCTTCGGGACAGATACACCGGGGAGCTGTTTTTT.